These 22 T cell receptor beta chains originate from one sample sequenced in a study of shared clonotypes between healthy human individuals. Profiled with immunoSEQ multiplex PCR; TCRdb holds only in-frame clones, not every one. Of a few million clones in the sample, approximately 94% were seen once. The specimen sequenced was naive CD4+ T cells sorted from blood. Described subset: CD45RA+ positively selected. The receptors derive from a man aged 18 to 29 in good health.

CDR3: CASIRLAGAYNEQFF. The CDR3 DNA reads TGTGCCAGCATCCGACTAGCGGGGGCATACAATGAGCAGTTCTTC. The chain has TRBV6-5 and TRBJ2-1; 12 nucleotides match TRBD2. Trimming removed 7 bases from V and 4 bases from J; junction bases left unmatched: 5. Germline CDR1 MNHEY, CDR2 SVGAGI. The CDR3 sequence is 15 residues long.

This clone occurred a few times. This chain connects TRBV27 to TRBJ1-6; the D gene is possibly TRBD1 (5 bases). The V gene lost 4 bases and the J gene lost 8 bases, with 9 bases spanning the gap. Germline V gene sequence: CDR1 MNHEY, CDR2 SMNVEV (reference sequence). The CDR3 sequence is 13 residues long. The CDR3 sequence is CASSSLRDSPLHF. Here the CDR3 DNA reads TGTGCCAGCAGTTCACTCAGGGATTCACCCCTCCACTTT.

The chain uses TRBV6-5 and TRBJ2-7; 12 positions match TRBD2. The V gene's germline CDR1 is MNHEY and CDR2 SVGAGI. The CDR3 is 15 amino acids. The trim removed 5 bases at V and 5 bases at J, leaving 7 bases unmatched. The CDR3 DNA sequence: TGTGCCAGCAGTGTTGGACTAGCGGGAATACACGAGCAGTACTTC. Translated: CASSVGLAGIHEQYF.

CDR3 in amino acids: CASRNALGEAFF. Here the CDR3 DNA reads TGTGCCAGCAGAAACGCCCTGGGGGAAGCTTTCTTT. This chain connects TRBV6-5 to TRBJ1-1; no clear D gene. The CDR3 sequence is 12 residues long. Germline V gene sequence: CDR1 MNHEY, CDR2 SVGAGI. V was trimmed by 6 bases and J by 8 bases, leaving 13 bases between them.

This clone was detected once. The CDR3 sequence: CASSMGSSYEQYF. The DNA for the CDR3 is TGTGCCAGCAGCATGGGCTCCTCCTACGAGCAGTACTTC. The rearrangement uses TRBV7-2 and TRBJ2-7; D not certain. The CDR3 covers 13 residues. CDR1 SGHTA and CDR2 FQGNSA come from the germline V gene. Trimming shortened V by 5 bases and J by 0 bases, and 8 bases separated the two germline ends.

CDR3 DNA sequence: TGTGCCAGTAGACGGGGGGCAGATACGCAGTATTTT. Its protein product is CASRRGADTQYF. The chain carries TRBV19 and TRBJ2-3; 7 bases are a match to TRBD2. CDR3 size: 12 residues. Germline CDR1 is LNHDA and CDR2 is SQIVND (reference sequence). The trim removed 6 bases at V and 4 bases at J, leaving 1 base unmatched.

CDR3 bases: TGTGCCAGCTCACCACCGAGCACTGTGGGGAATGAGCAGTTCTTC. Protein sequence: CASSPPSTVGNEQFF. V and J are TRBV18 and TRBJ2-1; D is ambiguous. V was clipped by 0 bases and J by 7 bases, with 13 bases between them. The germline CDR1 and CDR2 sequences are KGHSH and LQKENI. The CDR3 runs 15 residues.

This chain uses TRBV5-1 with TRBJ1-1; D remains ambiguous. The CDR3 spans 14 residues. From germline, CDR1 is SGHRS and CDR2 YFSETQ. Trimming removed 0 bases at V and 4 bases at J, with 10 bases between. CDR3: CASSLDSGSTEAFF. Here the CDR3 DNA reads TGCGCCAGCAGCTTGGATTCAGGCAGCACTGAAGCTTTCTTT.

V and J are TRBV13 and TRBJ2-1, with TRBD1 matching over 8 bases. V lost 5 bases, J lost 8 bases, and 8 bases stayed unmatched. This CDR3 is 14 amino acids long. Germline loops: CDR1 PRHDT, CDR2 FYEKMQ (reference sequence). The CDR3 region has the DNA TGTGCCAGCAGCCGGGACAGGCCGGGGTATGAGCAGTTCTTC. Protein sequence: CASSRDRPGYEQFF.

This rearrangement joins TRBV9 to TRBJ2-7; TRBD1 agrees at 11 bases. CDR1 and CDR2 (germline): SGDLS, YYNGEE. This CDR3 region has 17 residues. The V gene end was trimmed by 3 bases and the J gene end by 5 bases; junction bases not matched to a gene: 13. The CDR3 spells CASSGPTGQGAPNEQYF. CDR3 DNA sequence: TGTGCCAGCAGCGGGCCGACTGGACAGGGGGCACCAAACGAGCAGTACTTC.

The rearrangement joins TRBV7-2 to TRBJ2-1, with D perhaps given as TRBD1 or TRBD2 (5 bases each). Germline V gene data show CDR1 as SGHTA and CDR2 as FQGNSA. CDR3 length equals 16 residues. Trimming took 2 bases from V and 7 from J, leaving 18 bases between them. In DNA form, the CDR3 reads TGTGCCAGCAGCTTACTGCTGGGGAGCAGGGTGAATGAGCAGTTCTTC. It encodes CASSLLLGSRVNEQFF. The full variable domain, its missing parts supplied by reference TRBV7-2 and TRBJ2-1, is GAGVSQSPSNKVTEKGKDVELRCDPISGHTALYWYRQSLGQGLEFLIYFQGNSAPDKSGLPSDRFSAERTGGSVSTLTIQRTQQEDSAVYLCASSLLLGSRVNEQFFGPGTRLTVL.

This clone was recorded a few times. The sample contains more than one DNA sequence encoding this CDR3. V usage is TRBV5-1 and J usage is TRBJ1-1; 10 nucleotides align to TRBD1. Germline assignment: CDR1 SGHRS and CDR2 YFSETQ. The CDR3 loop spans 15 amino acids. J was trimmed by 1 base and V by 0 bases; bases with no gene match: 0. The CDR3 nucleotides are TGCGCCAGCAGCTTGGGGACAGGGGGGAACACTGAAGCTTTCTTT. Amino acid sequence: CASSLGTGGNTEAFF.

The rearrangement joins TRBV7-2 to TRBJ1-5, with TRBD1 matching 9 bases. CDR1 and CDR2 (germline): SGHTA, FQGNSA. This CDR3 contains 15 residues. V was pared by 1 base and J by 5 bases, with 3 bases of the junction left unmatched. The CDR3 here is CASSLGDRDHQPQHF. The CDR3 DNA is TGTGCCAGCAGCTTAGGGGACAGGGATCATCAGCCCCAGCATTTT.

The V gene is TRBV6-5, the J gene TRBJ2-7, with D tentatively TRBD2 (5 bases). Germline V gives CDR1 MNHEY, CDR2 SVGAGI. The CDR3 totals 14 residues. Trimming cost V 8 bases and J 2 bases, with 16 bases left between them. CDR3 region: CASRHRGITYEQYF. The CDR3 bases are TGTGCCAGCCGACACCGGGGAATAACCTACGAGCAGTACTTC.

About this clone itself: The sample holds other DNA sequences that translate to the same CDR3. The chain couples TRBV6-1 to TRBJ2-3; D is perhaps TRBD2 (6 bases). This CDR3 has 14 residues. V was cut by 0 bases and J by 3 bases, with 7 bases left in between. Germline V gene lookup returns CDR1 MNHNS and CDR2 SASEGT. Here the CDR3 DNA reads TGTGCCAGCAGTGAAGCGGGAGGTACAGATACGCAGTATTTT. Its translation: CASSEAGGTDTQYF.

In regard to this clone: The identical CDR3 is also encoded by other nucleotide sequences in the sample. V is TRBV18 and J is TRBJ1-2, with D perhaps TRBD1 (5 bases). This CDR3 comprises 13 residues. From germline, CDR1 is KGHSH and CDR2 LQKENI. Trimming took 2 bases from V and 4 from J, leaving 8 bases between them. The CDR3, as DNA: TGTGCCAGCTCACCAGACAGCTTCTATGGCTACACCTTC. Protein sequence: CASSPDSFYGYTF.

The chain couples TRBV2 to TRBJ2-3; possibly TRBD1 or TRBD2 for D (6 bases each). Looked up from germline, CDR1 is SNHLY and CDR2 is FYNNEI. V shed 8 bases and J shed 3 bases, with 15 bases lying between them. This CDR3 region has 14 residues. This CDR3 is CASGGGSRTDTQYF. CDR3 DNA sequence: TGTGCCAGCGGAGGGGGGAGCAGGACAGATACGCAGTATTTT.

The chain combines TRBV10-3 with TRBJ2-1; D is unresolved. The V end lost 7 bases, the J end lost 5 bases, and 9 bases lay between the germline ends. CDR3 size: 12 residues. Germline V gene data show CDR1 as ENHRY and CDR2 as SYGVKD. CDR3 amino acids: CAIKGFDNEQFF. The CDR3 DNA is TGTGCCATCAAGGGCTTCGACAATGAGCAGTTCTTC.

This sequence joins TRBV15 and TRBJ2-2; TRBD2 matches at 7 bases. The CDR3 has 15 residues. CDR1 and CDR2 (germline): LNHNV, YYDKDF (reference sequence). With V trimmed by 1 base and J by 4 bases, 3 bases remained unmatched. CDR3 protein: CATSRALAATGELFF. The CDR3 DNA follows: TGTGCCACCAGCAGAGCTCTAGCGGCCACCGGGGAGCTGTTTTTT. The variable domain in full, with the rest retrieved from reference TRBV15 and TRBJ2-2, is DAMVIQNPRYQVTQFGKPVTLSCSQTLNHNVMYWYQQKSSQAPKLLFHYYDKDFNNEADTPDNFQSRRPNTSFCFLDIRSPGLGDTAMYLCATSRALAATGELFFGEGSRLTVL.

The chain combines TRBV2 with TRBJ2-7; D is perhaps TRBD1 (5 bases). CDR3 length: 15 amino acids. Germline V gene lookup returns CDR1 SNHLY and CDR2 FYNNEI. Trimming stripped 2 bases from V and 3 bases from J, with 14 bases between. CDR3 amino acids: CASSEFGHQGYEQYF. For the CDR3, the DNA is TGTGCCAGCAGTGAATTCGGACACCAGGGCTACGAGCAGTACTTC.

The chain uses TRBV19 and TRBJ2-2; TRBD1 matches at 7 bases. The V gene's germline CDR1 is LNHDA and CDR2 SQIVND (reference sequence). Trimming cost V 6 bases and J 4 bases; bases outside gene matches: 5. The CDR3 contains 14 residues. The CDR3, as DNA: TGTGCCAGTAGGGTACAGGGGACCACCGGGGAGCTGTTTTTT. This translates into CASRVQGTTGELFF.

V usage is TRBV5-1 and J usage is TRBJ2-1; 9 bases agree with TRBD2. CDR1 is SGHRS, CDR2 YFSETQ, per germline. V dropped 4 bases and J dropped 3; count of bases not matched to a gene: 5. The CDR3 runs to 15 residues. DNA of the CDR3: TGCGCCAGCAGCGGAAGCGGGGGGAACTACAATGAGCAGTTCTTC. Protein: CASSGSGGNYNEQFF. Supplemented by reference TRBV5-1 and TRBJ2-1, the full variable domain reads KAGVTQTPRYLIKTRGQQVTLSCSPISGHRSVSWYQQTPGQGLQFLFEYFSETQRNKGNFPGRFSGRQFSNSRSEMNVSTLELGDSALYLCASSGSGGNYNEQFFGPGTRLTVL.